The next 2 T cell receptor beta chains were all read from a single sample in a study of shared clonotypes between healthy human individuals. The repertoire was sequenced with immunoSEQ multiplex PCR; TCRdb's copy has only in-frame clones and lacks some. The sample holds about 680,000 clones, about 91% seen once. As defined, naive CD8 cells were CD45RO-negative and positively selected for CCR7, with terminally differentiated effector memory CD45RA+ cells excluded. The sequenced material came from naive CD8+ T cells sorted from blood. The receptors come from a man younger than 40 in good health.

This clone was observed a single time. The J gene is TRBJ2-1, the V gene TRBV18; 7 bases match TRBD1. Germline V gives CDR1 KGHSH, CDR2 LQKENI. The CDR3 covers 15 residues. Trimming at V came to 2 bases and at J to 4 bases, leaving 5 bases not matched to a gene. The CDR3 loop is CASSPIDREYNEQFF. As DNA, the CDR3 is TGTGCCAGCTCACCAATCGACAGGGAGTACAATGAGCAGTTCTTC.

The V gene is TRBV6-6, the J gene TRBJ2-4, with no clear D. The germline V and J ends were trimmed by 6 bases and 0 bases, with 9 bases remaining between them. The CDR3 has 14 residues. Germline-derived CDR1 and CDR2 are MNHNY and SVGAGI (reference sequence). CDR3 sequence reads: CASSPGPAKNIQYF. The CDR3 nucleotides read TGTGCCAGCAGCCCCGGGCCAGCCAAAAACATTCAGTACTTC.